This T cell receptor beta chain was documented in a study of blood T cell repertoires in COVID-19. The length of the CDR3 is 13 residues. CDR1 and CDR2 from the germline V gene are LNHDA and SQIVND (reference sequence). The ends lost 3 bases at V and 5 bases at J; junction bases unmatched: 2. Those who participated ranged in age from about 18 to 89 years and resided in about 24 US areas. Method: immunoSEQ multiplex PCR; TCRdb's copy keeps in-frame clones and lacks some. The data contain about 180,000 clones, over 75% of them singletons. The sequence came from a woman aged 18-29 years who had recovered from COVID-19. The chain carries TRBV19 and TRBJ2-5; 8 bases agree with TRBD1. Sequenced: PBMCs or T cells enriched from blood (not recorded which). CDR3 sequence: CASSINRGETQYF. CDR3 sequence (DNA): TGTGCCAGTAGTATCAACAGGGGGGAGACCCAGTACTTC.